Below are 2 T cell receptor beta chains sequenced from a single sample in a study of Ad26.COV2.S vaccination and SARS-CoV-2 variants. This table comes from immunoSEQ multiplex PCR, and its TCRdb copy is limited to in-frame clones, with some not included. This table holds fewer than 500,000 clones, around 90% found once. Treatment noted: 15 to 20 received Ad26.COV2.S at low or high dose, single or two shots; five or six received placebo; per-sample allocation not given. Each sample was drawn 63 days after the first injection (of vaccine or placebo). The sequencing used peripheral blood, collected in a trial of Ad26.COV2.S vaccine versus placebo. The receptors stem from a person between 18 and 65 years old who received the Ad26.COV2.S COVID-19 vaccine or a placebo.

This clone was seen a few times. This sequence joins TRBV7-2 and TRBJ2-7; D remains unclear. CDR1 is SGHTA, CDR2 FQGNSA, per germline. V lost 5 bases to trimming and J lost 10 bases, with 18 bases between them. This CDR3 has 13 residues. CDR3 loop: CASSPSKASAQYF. CDR3 in DNA: TGTGCCAGCAGCCCATCCAAGGCCAGCGCTCAGTACTTC.

The chain combines TRBV14 with TRBJ2-2; 14 bases map to TRBD2. The V gene end was trimmed by 3 bases and the J gene end by 6 bases; junction bases not matched to a gene: 3. Germline CDR1 SGHDN, CDR2 FVKESK. CDR3 length: 16 amino acids. CDR3 in amino acids: CASSHLGLAGAGELFF. In DNA, the CDR3 is TGTGCCAGCAGCCATCTGGGACTAGCGGGAGCCGGGGAGCTGTTTTTT.